These 25 T cell receptor beta chains were sequenced from one sample in a study of sequential checkpoint blockade in melanoma. Here immunoSEQ multiplex PCR was the method, and the copy in TCRdb shows in-frame clones only, minus some. The sample carries over 10,000 clones, around a quarter recorded once. As for treatment: randomized to nivolumab then ipilimumab (arm A) or the reverse (arm B). Source: tumor tissue (inferred from file names), taken from a patient given nivolumab and ipilimumab in sequence. These receptors all come from a human donor with melanoma.

This CDR3 is CASSQDFGRANEQFF. CDR3 sequence (DNA): TGCGCCAGCAGCCAAGATTTCGGGAGGGCCAATGAGCAGTTCTTC. V usage is TRBV4-1 and J usage is TRBJ2-1; 8 bases fit TRBD2. The junction had 4 bases not matched to a gene; V was cut back by 0 bases and J by 6 bases. The germline V gene encodes CDR1 MGHRA and CDR2 YSYEKL. The CDR3 is 15 residues long.

This clone was observed a handful of times. CDR3 nucleotide sequence: TGTGCCAGCAGCCTTACAGAGAACACTGAAGCTTTCTTT. Translated, it gives CASSLTENTEAFF. This rearrangement joins TRBV14 to TRBJ1-1; D is ambiguous. This CDR3 has 13 residues. Germline V gene lookup returns CDR1 SGHDN and CDR2 FVKESK. V was trimmed by 4 bases and J by 1 base, leaving 7 bases between them.

The V call is TRBV6-8, the J call TRBJ1-1, with 7 nucleotides matching TRBD1. Germline V gene lookup returns CDR1 MNHGY and CDR2 SAAAGT. J was trimmed by 5 bases and V by 10 bases; bases with no gene match: 16. The CDR3 extends over 15 amino acids. This chain's CDR3 is CAISPTGQAGTEAFF. The CDR3 nucleotides read TGTGCCATCAGCCCTACCGGACAGGCGGGTACTGAAGCTTTCTTT.

This clone was observed at least ten times. The V call is TRBV7-1, the J call TRBJ1-2; no clear D gene. TRBV7-1 is assigned to the ORF class and has an uncertain function. V shed 5 bases and J shed 6 bases, with 16 bases lying between them. The CDR3 spans 14 residues. The chain's CDR3 is CASSPLAGKDGYTF. The CDR3, as DNA: TGTGCCAGCAGCCCCCTGGCCGGCAAGGATGGCTACACCTTC.

The chain is built from TRBV11-3 and TRBJ2-7; D is perhaps TRBD2 (6 bases). Trimming cost V 6 bases and J 7 bases, with 22 bases left between them. The germline V gene encodes CDR1 SGHNT and CDR2 YENEEA. CDR3 length: 15 residues. The CDR3 sequence: CASSQDGGRGLEQYF. As DNA, the CDR3 is TGTGCCAGCAGTCAAGACGGGGGTCGGGGCCTGGAGCAGTACTTC.

This clone appeared many times. J is TRBJ1-2 and V is TRBV11-3; D is perhaps TRBD1 (5 bases). Germline lookup yields CDR1 SGHNT and CDR2 YENEEA. Trimming took 4 bases from V and 7 from J, leaving 16 bases between them. There are 14 residues in the CDR3. The DNA of the CDR3 is TGTGCCAGCAGCTCCGACCCGGACAACAGTGGCTACACCTTC. Its translation: CASSSDPDNSGYTF.

This chain links TRBV19 with TRBJ2-3; TRBD2 might be the D (5 bases). V dropped 3 bases and J dropped 4 bases, with 17 bases sitting between them. CDR1 and CDR2 from the germline V gene are LNHDA and SQIVND (reference sequence). The CDR3 has 16 residues. CDR3 loop: CASSIGNHPSSDTQYF. DNA for the CDR3: TGTGCCAGTAGTATCGGGAACCACCCTTCGTCAGATACGCAGTATTTT.

The V gene is TRBV9, the J gene TRBJ2-1; D perhaps matches TRBD1 (5 bases). Germline V gives CDR1 SGDLS, CDR2 YYNGEE. The ends were cut back, 3 bases at V and 4 bases at J, with 14 bases in the middle. The CDR3 sequence is 15 residues long. The CDR3 is CASSADWTSYNEQFF. The CDR3 DNA reads as TGTGCCAGCAGCGCAGACTGGACATCTTACAATGAGCAGTTCTTC.

By share, this clone ranks as hyperexpanded (1% or more). The V gene is TRBV11-3, the J gene TRBJ2-2; 12 nucleotides agree with TRBD1. Germline trimming cut 2 bases from V and 1 base from J; bases unmatched to any gene: 8. Germline CDR1 and CDR2: SGHNT and YENEEA. This CDR3 comprises 19 residues. The CDR3 here is CASSLPGQGATLNTGELFF. The CDR3 region has the DNA TGTGCCAGCAGCTTACCGGGACAGGGGGCGACCCTGAACACCGGGGAGCTGTTTTTT.

Only a few counts were recorded for this clone. This chain joins TRBV11-3 and TRBJ2-3; maybe TRBD2 (7 bases). CDR1 and CDR2 (germline): SGHNT, YENEEA. V lost 1 base and J lost 3, with 11 bases in between. The CDR3 covers 15 residues. The CDR3 is CASSLVGGGTDTQYF. CDR3 nucleotides: TGTGCCAGCAGCTTAGTAGGGGGAGGGACAGATACGCAGTATTTT.

The chain recombines TRBV10-2 with TRBJ2-7; a possible D gene is TRBD1 (5 bases). Per the germline V gene, CDR1 is WSHSY and CDR2 is SAAADI. V was clipped by 2 bases and J by 5 bases, with 13 bases between them. There are 14 residues in the CDR3. This chain's CDR3 is CASSEKGDLHEQYF. The CDR3 coding sequence is TGCGCCAGCAGTGAGAAAGGGGATCTCCACGAGCAGTACTTC.

The table lists this clone with a few counts. The chain has TRBV4-1 and TRBJ2-1; D is unresolved. The V gene's germline CDR1 is MGHRA and CDR2 YSYEKL. V lost 4 bases and J 0 bases, leaving 10 bases between the germline ends. The CDR3 has 15 amino acids. This CDR3 is CASSRLRSSYNEQFF. DNA for the CDR3: TGCGCCAGCAGCCGACTCAGAAGCTCCTACAATGAGCAGTTCTTC.

Here the CDR3 reads CASSLGRTNTGELFF. CDR3 bases: TGTGCCAGCAGTTTGGGACGGACGAACACCGGGGAGCTGTTTTTT. The J gene is TRBJ2-2, the V gene TRBV8-2. TRBV8-2 is described as a pseudogene. CDR3 size: 15 residues.

This chain links TRBV28 with TRBJ2-1; either TRBD1 or TRBD2 may supply D (6 bases each). Germline V gene data show CDR1 as MDHEN and CDR2 as SYDVKM. The CDR3 is 14 amino acids. The V end lost 10 bases, the J end lost 7 bases, and 20 bases lay between the germline ends. This CDR3 is CATQGRGGTNEQFF. The DNA of the CDR3 is TGTGCCACTCAGGGCAGGGGAGGTACTAATGAGCAGTTCTTC.

V is TRBV19 and J is TRBJ2-2; D may be TRBD2 (6 bases). Germline V gives CDR1 LNHDA, CDR2 SQIVND (reference sequence). The CDR3 is 18 residues long. V lost 5 bases to trimming and J lost 4 bases, with 23 bases between them. CDR3 DNA: TGTGCCAGTAGTGCCCGAGGAATTGGCGGAGGGAGCACCGGGGAGCTGTTTTTT. This translates into CASSARGIGGGSTGELFF. Complete variable domain (other parts from reference TRBV19 and TRBJ2-2): DGGITQSPKYLFRKEGQNVTLSCEQNLNHDAMYWYRQDPGQGLRLIYYSQIVNDFQKGDIAEGYSVSREKKESFPLTVTSAQKNPTAFYLCASSARGIGGGSTGELFFGEGSRLTVL.

The rearrangement uses TRBV6-8 and TRBJ2-1; TRBD2 is a possible D gene (6 bases). Germline V lookup: CDR1 MNHGY, CDR2 SAAAGT. The CDR3 contains 12 residues. Between the trimmed V and J ends, which lost 8 bases and 4 bases, there was a span of 9 bases. The CDR3 loop is CASGGFYNEQFF. DNA of the CDR3: TGTGCCAGCGGGGGGTTTTACAATGAGCAGTTCTTC.

The rearrangement uses TRBV29-1 and TRBJ2-7, with 8 bases fitting TRBD2. Trimming cost V 4 bases and J 4 bases; bases outside gene matches: 3. The length of the CDR3 is 12 residues. Germline V CDR1 and CDR2: SQVTM, ANQGSEA. The CDR3 region is CSVGAGGYEQYF. The CDR3 DNA reads TGCAGCGTTGGGGCGGGGGGTTACGAGCAGTACTTC.

This chain connects TRBV19 to TRBJ2-5; perhaps D is TRBD1 or TRBD2 (6 bases each). The CDR3 has 16 residues. Germline lookup yields CDR1 LNHDA and CDR2 SQIVND (reference sequence). Trimming removed 3 bases at V and 4 bases at J, with 18 bases between. This CDR3 reads CASSIEGGRGSETQYF. Here the CDR3 DNA reads TGTGCCAGTAGTATCGAAGGGGGGAGAGGCTCAGAGACCCAGTACTTC.

V is TRBV19 and J is TRBJ2-3, with 10 bases identical to TRBD2. The CDR3 is made up of 18 amino acids. V shed 5 bases and J 0 bases; nucleotides not matched to a gene: 11. CDR1 and CDR2 from the germline V gene are LNHDA and SQIVND (reference sequence). CDR3 DNA: TGTGCCAGTAGTGTACTACGGACTAGCGGAGCTAGCACAGATACGCAGTATTTT. Translated: CASSVLRTSGASTDTQYF.

This clone showed up many times. The chain couples TRBV6-8 to TRBJ2-3; D is unresolved. Between the trimmed V and J ends, which lost 4 bases and 0 bases, there was a span of 8 bases. CDR3 length: 14 amino acids. The V gene's germline CDR1 is MNHGY and CDR2 SAAAGT. The CDR3 region is CASSSTYSTDTQYF. The CDR3 bases are TGTGCCAGCAGTTCGACATATAGCACAGATACGCAGTATTTT.

The genes are TRBV11-3 and TRBJ2-7; 9 bases fit TRBD1. V was pared by 4 bases and J by 2 bases, with 6 bases of the junction left unmatched. This CDR3 comprises 15 residues. Germline lookup yields CDR1 SGHNT and CDR2 YENEEA. CDR3 loop: CASSSRTGVAYEQYF. The CDR3 nucleotides are TGTGCCAGCAGCTCCAGGACAGGGGTGGCCTACGAGCAGTACTTC.

V and J are TRBV23-1 and TRBJ2-7, with D maybe TRBD2 (5 bases). TRBV23-1 belongs to the ORF category, with a function that is uncertain. The CDR3 sequence is 17 residues long. V lost 5 bases and J 7 bases, leaving 27 bases between the germline ends. In DNA, the CDR3 is TGCGCCAGCAGTAAAGTCTCTTCGGCGGGTGGTACATTGGAGCAGTACTTC. This translates into CASSKVSSAGGTLEQYF.

The rearrangement links TRBV5-1 to TRBJ2-1; 14 nucleotides align to TRBD2. The CDR3 is 16 residues long. Germline V gives CDR1 SGHRS, CDR2 YFSETQ. Unmatched junction bases numbered 8, after V lost 3 bases and J lost 9 bases. The CDR3 DNA reads TGCGCCAGCAGCTGGGGTAGCGGACTAGCGGGAGGTGAGCAGTTCTTC. Translating gives CASSWGSGLAGGEQFF. Full variable domain (rest looked up from reference TRBV5-1 and TRBJ2-1): KAGVTQTPRYLIKTRGQQVTLSCSPISGHRSVSWYQQTPGQGLQFLFEYFSETQRNKGNFPGRFSGRQFSNSRSEMNVSTLELGDSALYLCASSWGSGLAGGEQFFGPGTRLTVL.

In its sample, this clone was seen many times. The V call is TRBV11-3, the J call TRBJ1-4; TRBD1 matches at 7 bases. The CDR3 has 14 amino acids. V lost 4 bases to trimming and J lost 4 bases; unmatched junction nucleotides: 3. Looked up from germline, CDR1 is SGHNT and CDR2 is YENEEA. CDR3 sequence (DNA): TGTGCCAGCAGCTCGGGACAGCTTAATGAAAAACTGTTTTTT. It codes for CASSSGQLNEKLFF.

By proportion, this clone is medium-sized (0.01 to 0.1%). This rearrangement joins TRBV12-5 to TRBJ1-4; perhaps TRBD1 as D (6 bases). Germline CDR1 LGHNT, CDR2 FRNRAP. CDR3 length: 14 residues. Trimming removed 6 bases from V and 8 bases from J, with 16 bases in between. CDR3 DNA: TGTGCTAGTGGCCGTTCGGACAGAAAAGAAAAACTGTTTTTT. Its protein is CASGRSDRKEKLFF. Supplemented by reference TRBV12-5 and TRBJ1-4, the full variable domain reads DARVTQTPRHKVTEMGQEVTMRCQPILGHNTVFWYRQTMMQGLELLAYFRNRAPLDDSGMPKDRFSAEMPDATLATLKIQPSEPRDSAVYFCASGRSDRKEKLFFGSGTQLSVL.